Included here is one TCR beta chain sequence, with context. Its matching antigen is unknown. Within the sample, other DNA sequences also encode this same CDR3. Trimming cost V 1 base and J 7 bases, with 5 bases left between them. The germline V gene has CDR1 SGHTA and CDR2 FQGNSA. The CDR3 is 12 residues long. Assay: immunoSEQ multiplex PCR; the TCRdb copy retains only in-frame clones and omits some. This sample yields 1.4 million or so clones, of which about 98.5% are seen a single time; 0.36% belongs to the top ten. These data originate in a study of shared clonotypes between healthy human individuals. Study-level findings and limits: Against clonotypes common to all four donors, non-shared ones had lower generation probabilities. It was observed that approximately 5% of naive CD4 clonotypes were shared across a few donors.

This sequence joins TRBV7-2 and TRBJ2-1; D ambiguous. The sequence came from a man under 40 in good health. Sequenced: naive CD4+ T cells sorted from blood. As for subset: CD45RA+ positively selected. CDR3: CASSLGYNEQFF. In nucleotides, the CDR3 is TGTGCCAGCAGCTTAGGGTATAATGAGCAGTTCTTC.